This T cell receptor (beta chain) was captured by sequencing in a study of T cells in Graves' hyperthyroidism and ophthalmopathy. TCR beta CDR3 sequences were amplified from RNA transcripts. When the TCR CDR3 underwent first-round RT-PCR, the HTBI primer set was used. MiXCR, applied by TCRdb to the multiplex PCR reads, yields one record per CDR3 protein. The sample lists 640,000 or so distinct CDR3 sequences; roughly 14% were seen once. V was pared by 6 bases and J by 5 bases, with 11 bases of the junction left unmatched. CDR1 and CDR2 (germline): LNHDA, SQIVND (reference sequence). This CDR3 comprises 15 residues. The sample holds many counts of this clonotype.

What was sequenced was blood. The sequence came from a woman aged 40 to 50 with Graves' ophthalmopathy. The rearrangement uses TRBV19 and TRBJ2-5; the match to TRBD1 covers 8 bases. The CDR3 sequence is CASRSRQGSRETQYF. The CDR3 DNA sequence: TGTGCCAGTAGGAGTCGACAGGGGAGTCGGGAGACCCAGTACTTC.